A selection of T cell receptor beta chains follows, all from one sample in a study. TCRdb re-analysed the RT-PCR reads in MiXCR, keeping a single row per CDR3 protein. Among around 700,000 distinct CDR3 sequences listed, 13% to 15% were seen once. The sequencing sample was made of memory CD4+ T cells from blood. These receptors came from a female donor in good health, serving as a healthy control. Both conserved end residues are trimmed from each CDR3.

V | CDR3
TRBV3-1 | ASSITRNTGELF
TRBV20-1 | SASAYSTDTQY
TRBV20-1 | SATQGGHGYT
TRBV27 | ASSLTGRAYGYT
TRBV5-1 | ASSPGQGEYEQY
TRBV5-1 | ASSLTLAGNTGELF
TRBV20-1 | SASGLAGYEQY
TRBV7-9 | ASSIRGQGGMETQY
TRBV20-1 | SARENSGRAQY
TRBV6-5 | ASSHSWGNYNEQF
TRBV5-8 | ASSLEPVPPQY
TRBV10-3 | AVGEVNEKLF
TRBV5-1 | ASTSRRLADTDTQY
TRBV5-1 | ASSPAAGGTKYEQY
TRBV28 | ASRAWGDSSYEQY
TRBV24-1 | ATSDEVMNAGYT
TRBV9 | ASSVDGGRGEKLF
TRBV5-5 | ASSPFPRTDTDTQY
TRBV27 | ASTRFQGGYGYT
TRBV29-1 | SVTGTGDQPQH
TRBV15 | ATSRELQGNQPQH
TRBV20-1 | SASPGRMDGYT
TRBV15 | ATSTQDRAGYT
TRBV29-1 | SVDVPVGEETQY
TRBV27 | ASQAQPGGWSSYNEQF
TRBV12-3/TRBV12-4 | ASSQKGSFLIKGDQPQH
TRBV4-3 | ASSQKQGAAYEQY
TRBV20-1 | SAREAGGPHNEQF
TRBV5-1 | ASWGTGELF
TRBV4-3 | ASSQEGLRGGYNEQF
TRBV5-1 | ASRVDTSSYEQY
TRBV3-1 | ASSRTERLAGVV
TRBV7-3 | ASSSGISGGTQY
TRBV7-9 | ASSFLGHTQY
TRBV20-1 | SARDRGGNTEAF
TRBV4-3 | ASSRDRSYGEQF
TRBV12-3/TRBV12-4 | ASSVSPDGNYGYT
TRBV6-5 | ASSYHPLGPSATGELF
TRBV6-5 | ASSYSSGTGGLGAF